This T cell receptor (beta chain) came from a study of OX40 agonist ivuxolimab in advanced cancers. Study-level information: At doses from 0.01 to 10 mg/kg, patients were given intravenous ivuxolimab every 2 weeks. Patients with prior anti-PD-1, anti-PD-L1 or anti-CTLA-4 therapy were eligible; approximately 40% had some.

Measured with immunoSEQ multiplex PCR; TCRdb has only the in-frame clones, and not every one. This sample has about 34,000 clones, with 81% found just once. Losses at the gene ends were 1 base for V and 7 bases for J; bases not matched to a gene: 5. Germline-derived CDR1 and CDR2 are MGHRA and YSYEKL. The CDR3 runs to 14 residues. Of note for this clone: As yet, its antigen is unknown.

Study-level findings and limits: At doses 0.1 to 3.0 mg/kg, CD4+ and CD8+ clones expanded. Nonresponders included some who also had low normalized T-cell clonal expansion.

J is TRBJ1-2 and V is TRBV4-1; 8 positions agree with TRBD1. The source material was CD4+ or CD8+ T cells sorted from blood, sampled in a trial of the OX40 agonist ivuxolimab. This TCR was sampled from an adult with an advanced solid tumor such as melanoma, head and neck, liver or kidney cancer. CDR3 sequence (DNA): TGCGCCAGCAGCCAAGCCCCAGGGGGCGGTGGCTACACCTTC. Its translation is CASSQAPGGGGYTF.